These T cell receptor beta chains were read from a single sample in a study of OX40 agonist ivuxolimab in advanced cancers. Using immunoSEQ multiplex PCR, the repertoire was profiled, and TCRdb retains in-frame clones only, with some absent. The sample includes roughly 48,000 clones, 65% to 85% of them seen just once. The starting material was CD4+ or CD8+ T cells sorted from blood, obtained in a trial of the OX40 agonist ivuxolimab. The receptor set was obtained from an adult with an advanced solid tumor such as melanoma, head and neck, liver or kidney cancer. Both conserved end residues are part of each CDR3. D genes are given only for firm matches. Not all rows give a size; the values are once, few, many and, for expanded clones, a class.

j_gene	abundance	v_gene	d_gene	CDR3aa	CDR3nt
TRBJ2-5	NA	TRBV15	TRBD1	CATSRPTGMETQYF	TGTGCCACCAGCAGACCGACAGGGATGGAGACCCAGTACTTC
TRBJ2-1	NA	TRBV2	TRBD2	CASSERGGLRNEQFF	TGTGCCAGCAGTGAGCGGGGGGGCCTCCGTAATGAGCAGTTCTTC
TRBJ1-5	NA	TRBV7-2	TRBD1	CASSLFGRGPNQPQHF	TGTGCCAGCAGCTTGTTCGGCAGGGGGCCCAATCAGCCCCAGCATTTT
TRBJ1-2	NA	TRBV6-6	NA	CASSHLVGTGYGYTF	TGTGCCAGCAGCCACCTAGTCGGGACGGGCTATGGCTACACCTTC
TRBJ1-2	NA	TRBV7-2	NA	CASSQIRGSQSYGYTF	TGTGCCAGCAGCCAAATCAGGGGCAGTCAATCCTATGGCTACACCTTC
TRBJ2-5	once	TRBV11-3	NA	CASSLGGRETQYF	TGTGCCAGCAGCTTAGGAGGGCGGGAGACCCAGTACTTC
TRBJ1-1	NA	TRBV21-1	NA	CAIKGEHRGRMNTEAFF	TGTGCCATAAAAGGGGAGCATAGGGGACGGATGAACACTGAAGCTTTCTTT
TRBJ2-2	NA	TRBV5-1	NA	CASSWDPNTGELFF	TGCGCCAGCAGCTGGGACCCAAACACCGGGGAGCTGTTTTTT
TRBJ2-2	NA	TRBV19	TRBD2	CASEAGGGTGELFF	TGTGCCAGTGAAGCGGGGGGTGGCACCGGGGAGCTGTTTTTT
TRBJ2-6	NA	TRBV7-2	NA	CASSFPLGSSGANVLTF	TGTGCCAGCAGCTTCCCCCTGGGGAGCTCTGGGGCCAACGTCCTGACTTTC
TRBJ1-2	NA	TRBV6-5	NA	CATPTNGPRGGYTF	TGTGCCACTCCAACGAACGGGCCTCGGGGTGGCTACACCTTC
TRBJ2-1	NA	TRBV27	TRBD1	CASSLIGTGLLYEQFF	TGTGCCAGCAGTTTAATAGGGACAGGGCTCCTTTATGAGCAGTTCTTC
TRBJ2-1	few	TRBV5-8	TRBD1	CASSPDRGPFDEQFF	TGTGCCAGCAGCCCCGACAGGGGCCCGTTCGATGAGCAGTTCTTC
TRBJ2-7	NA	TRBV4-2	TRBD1	CASSQGTQVQGAPYEQYF	TGTGCCAGCAGCCAAGGGACTCAGGTGCAGGGGGCCCCCTACGAGCAGTACTTC
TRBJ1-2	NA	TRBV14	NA	CASSLIPPDAFYGYTF	TGTGCCAGCAGCCTTATACCGCCCGACGCTTTCTATGGCTACACCTTC
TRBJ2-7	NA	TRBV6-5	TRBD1	CASSDRGLGEQYF	TGTGCCAGCAGCGACAGGGGATTGGGCGAGCAGTACTTC
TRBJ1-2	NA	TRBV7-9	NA	CASSLVGVGGDGYTF	TGTGCCAGCAGCTTAGTAGGGGTTGGGGGCGATGGCTACACCTTC
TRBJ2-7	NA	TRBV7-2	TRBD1	CASSLTGVPREQYF	TGTGCCAGCAGCTTGACAGGGGTTCCTCGCGAGCAGTACTTC
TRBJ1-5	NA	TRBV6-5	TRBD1	CASSYDRGRQPQHF	TGTGCCAGCAGTTACGACAGGGGACGGCAGCCCCAGCATTTT
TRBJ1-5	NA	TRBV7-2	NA	CASSLEAGTRPQHF	TGTGCCAGCAGCTTAGAGGCGGGGACACGGCCCCAGCATTTT
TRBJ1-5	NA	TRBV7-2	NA	CASSLGGEVDQPQHF	TGTGCCAGCAGCTTAGGAGGGGAGGTGGATCAGCCCCAGCATTTT